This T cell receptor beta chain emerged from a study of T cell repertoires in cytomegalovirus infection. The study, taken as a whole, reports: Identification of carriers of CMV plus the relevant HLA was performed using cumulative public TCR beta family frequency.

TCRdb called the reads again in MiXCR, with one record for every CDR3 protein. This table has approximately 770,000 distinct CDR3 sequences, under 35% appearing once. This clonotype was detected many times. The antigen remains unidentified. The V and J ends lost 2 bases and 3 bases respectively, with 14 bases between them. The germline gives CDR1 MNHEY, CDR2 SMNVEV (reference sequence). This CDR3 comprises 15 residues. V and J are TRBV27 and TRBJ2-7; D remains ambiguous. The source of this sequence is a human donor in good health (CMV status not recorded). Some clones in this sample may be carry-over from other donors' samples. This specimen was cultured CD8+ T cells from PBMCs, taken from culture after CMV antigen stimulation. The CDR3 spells CASSLEHPGGYEQYF. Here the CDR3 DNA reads TGTGCCAGCAGTTTAGAACACCCGGGTGGCTACGAGCAGTACTTC.